The present T cell receptor (beta chain) was sequenced within a study of OX40 agonist ivuxolimab in advanced cancers. Study outcomes and limitations: The antigens recognized by the expanded peripheral T cells, that is their antigen specificity, were not determined. At 0.1 to 3.0 mg/kg and by week 6, CD4+ and CD8+ T cells in the blood had expanded clonally.

A word on this clone: Its specificity is not known.

The assay was immunoSEQ multiplex PCR, and TCRdb's table has in-frame clones only and misses some. The sample includes about 36,000 clones, around two thirds seen only once; the top ten take approximately 17%. It was autoimmune disease history or systemic immunosuppression that excluded patients. Germline V gene sequence: CDR1 SGHVS, CDR2 FQNEAQ. The V gene end was trimmed by 1 base and the J gene end by 4 bases; junction bases not matched to a gene: 6. This CDR3 has 15 amino acids. The chain recombines TRBV7-8 with TRBJ2-5, with 7 bases fitting TRBD1. Material: CD4+ or CD8+ T cells sorted from blood, obtained in a trial of the OX40 agonist ivuxolimab. The clonotype was recovered from an adult with an advanced solid tumor such as melanoma, head and neck, liver or kidney cancer. In nucleotides, the CDR3 is TGTGCCAGCAGCTTAGGAGGGGGCCGAGCAGAGACCCAGTACTTC. Protein product: CASSLGGGRAETQYF.